This record concerns one T cell receptor beta chain sequence. Its target is not known. The sample originates from a study of T cells after posttransplantation cyclophosphamide. Study-level results: Tissue-infiltrating T cells from skin or gut overlapped little with blood T cells. Later blood repertoires were often dominated by clones from the donor CD8+ memory compartment.

Controls had myeloablative marrow grafts with methotrexate and calcineurin inhibitor, sampled at 1 year. Germline assignment: CDR1 SGHNT and CDR2 YENEEA. The trim removed 5 bases at V and 5 bases at J, leaving 5 bases unmatched. This CDR3 is built from 15 residues. Data came from immunoSEQ multiplex PCR; TCRdb stores just in-frame clones and leaves some out. Of 3,000 to 4,000 clones detected, less than 85% appear once; the ten largest clones hold 56%. The chain has TRBV11-3 and TRBJ2-5, with TRBD2 matching over 13 bases. The source was PBMCs, collected after allogeneic stem cell transplant with calcineurin inhibitor and methotrexate. The source is a female patient between 50 and 59 years old who received an allogeneic stem cell transplant from an unrelated donor, was CMV-positive, and had acute and chronic GVHD. T cells may partly derive from the graft donor. CDR3 amino acids: CASSKGLAGEETQYF. CDR3 in DNA: TGTGCCAGCAGCAAAGGACTAGCGGGGGAGGAGACCCAGTACTTC.